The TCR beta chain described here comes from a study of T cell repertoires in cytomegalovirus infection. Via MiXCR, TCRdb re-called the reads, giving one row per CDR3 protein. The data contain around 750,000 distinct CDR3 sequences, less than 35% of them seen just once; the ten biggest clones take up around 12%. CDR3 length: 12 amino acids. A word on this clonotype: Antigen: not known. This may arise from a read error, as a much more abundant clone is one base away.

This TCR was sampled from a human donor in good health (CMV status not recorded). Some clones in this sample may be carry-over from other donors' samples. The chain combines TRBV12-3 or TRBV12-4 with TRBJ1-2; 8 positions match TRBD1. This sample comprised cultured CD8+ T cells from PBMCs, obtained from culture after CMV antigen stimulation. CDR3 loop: CVSNPGGAGYTF. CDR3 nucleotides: TGTGTCAGCAATCCAGGGGGCGCGGGCTACACCTTC.